This TCR beta chain was sequenced in a study of T cells in Graves' hyperthyroidism and ophthalmopathy. Authors of the study amplified TCR beta CDR3 regions from RNA transcripts. The primer set for the first-round RT-PCR of the TCR CDR3 was HTBI. TCRdb called the multiplex PCR reads again in MiXCR, with one record for every CDR3 protein. Here the sample spans a few hundred thousand distinct CDR3 sequences, 15% to 19% being singletons. With V trimmed by 4 bases and J by 4 bases, 4 bases remained unmatched. Per the germline V gene, CDR1 is LGHNA and CDR2 is YSLEER. The CDR3 runs to 13 residues. The clonotype was recovered from a woman younger than 45 with Graves' hyperthyroidism. Sequencing used blood. The rearrangement links TRBV4-3 to TRBJ2-7, with TRBD2 matching 7 bases. The CDR3 DNA is TGCGCCAGCAGCCCAAACGGGGGGTACGAGCAGTACTTC. The encoded protein is CASSPNGGYEQYF.